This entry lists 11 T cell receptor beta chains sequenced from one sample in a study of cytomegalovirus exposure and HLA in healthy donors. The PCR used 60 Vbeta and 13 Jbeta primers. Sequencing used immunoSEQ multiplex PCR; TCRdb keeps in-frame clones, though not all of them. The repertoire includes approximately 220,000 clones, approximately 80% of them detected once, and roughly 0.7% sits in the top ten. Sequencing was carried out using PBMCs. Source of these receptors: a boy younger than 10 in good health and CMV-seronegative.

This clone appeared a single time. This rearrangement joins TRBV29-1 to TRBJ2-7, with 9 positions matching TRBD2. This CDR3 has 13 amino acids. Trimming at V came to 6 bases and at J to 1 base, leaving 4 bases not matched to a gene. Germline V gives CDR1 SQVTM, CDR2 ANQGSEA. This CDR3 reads CSVLAGVSYEQYF. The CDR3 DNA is TGCAGCGTCTTAGCGGGAGTTTCCTACGAGCAGTACTTC.

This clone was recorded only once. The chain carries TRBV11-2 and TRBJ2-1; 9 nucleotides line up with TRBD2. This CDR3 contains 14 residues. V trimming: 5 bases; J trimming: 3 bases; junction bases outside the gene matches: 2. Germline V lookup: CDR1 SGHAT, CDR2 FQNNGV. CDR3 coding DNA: TGTGCCAGCAGCCTTAGCGGGAGCTACAATGAGCAGTTCTTC. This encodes CASSLSGSYNEQFF. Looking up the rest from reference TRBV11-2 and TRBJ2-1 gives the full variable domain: EAGVAQSPRYKIIEKRQSVAFWCNPISGHATLYWYQQILGQGPKLLIQFQNNGVVDDSQLPKDRFSAERLKGVDSTLKIQPAKLEDSAVYLCASSLSGSYNEQFFGPGTRLTVL.

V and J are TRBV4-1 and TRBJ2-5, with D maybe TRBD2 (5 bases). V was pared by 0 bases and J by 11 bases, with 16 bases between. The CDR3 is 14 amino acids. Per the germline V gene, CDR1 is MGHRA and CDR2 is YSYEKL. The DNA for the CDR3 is TGCGCCAGCAGCCAAGACGACACCTACGAGCGGCAGTACTTC. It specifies CASSQDDTYERQYF.

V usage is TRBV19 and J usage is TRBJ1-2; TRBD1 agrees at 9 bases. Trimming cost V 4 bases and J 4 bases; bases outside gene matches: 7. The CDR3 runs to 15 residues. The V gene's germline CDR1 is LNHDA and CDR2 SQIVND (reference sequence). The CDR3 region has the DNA TGTGCCAGTAGTACCACAGGGGGCGTTAGCTATGGCTACACCTTC. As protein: CASSTTGGVSYGYTF.

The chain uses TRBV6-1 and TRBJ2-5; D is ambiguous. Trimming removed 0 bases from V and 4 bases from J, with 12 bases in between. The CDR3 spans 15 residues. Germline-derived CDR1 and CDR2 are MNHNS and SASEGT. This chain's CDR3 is CASSEALQQRETQYF. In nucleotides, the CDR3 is TGTGCCAGCAGTGAAGCGCTTCAGCAGCGAGAGACCCAGTACTTC.

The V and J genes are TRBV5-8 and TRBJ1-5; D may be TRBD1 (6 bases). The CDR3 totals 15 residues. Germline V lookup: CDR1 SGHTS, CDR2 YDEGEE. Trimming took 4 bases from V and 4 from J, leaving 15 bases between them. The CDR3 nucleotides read TGTGCCAGCAGCCTTGGGGTAGGGGGTAATCAGCCCCAGCATTTT. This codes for CASSLGVGGNQPQHF.

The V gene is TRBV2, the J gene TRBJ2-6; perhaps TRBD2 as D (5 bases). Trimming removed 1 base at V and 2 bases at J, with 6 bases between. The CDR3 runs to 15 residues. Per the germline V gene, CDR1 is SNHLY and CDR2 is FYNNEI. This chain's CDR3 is CASSEGETGANVLTF. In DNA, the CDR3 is TGTGCCAGCAGTGAAGGGGAGACTGGGGCCAACGTCCTGACTTTC.

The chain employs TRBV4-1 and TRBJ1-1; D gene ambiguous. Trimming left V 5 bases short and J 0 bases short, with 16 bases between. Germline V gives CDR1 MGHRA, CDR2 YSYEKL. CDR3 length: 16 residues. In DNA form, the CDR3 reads TGCGCCAGCAGCTACTCGCGGGGAGACCTGAACACTGAAGCTTTCTTT. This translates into CASSYSRGDLNTEAFF.

This chain's CDR3 is CASSPGGGRVVTDTQYF. The DNA of the CDR3 is TGTGCCAGCAGCCCGGGTGGGGGCAGGGTTGTCACAGATACGCAGTATTTT. The chain combines TRBV7-3 with TRBJ2-3, with TRBD1 as a possible D gene (6 bases). The CDR3 totals 17 residues. CDR1 SGHTA and CDR2 FQGTGA come from the germline V gene. Trimming took 5 bases from V and 2 from J, leaving 20 bases between them.

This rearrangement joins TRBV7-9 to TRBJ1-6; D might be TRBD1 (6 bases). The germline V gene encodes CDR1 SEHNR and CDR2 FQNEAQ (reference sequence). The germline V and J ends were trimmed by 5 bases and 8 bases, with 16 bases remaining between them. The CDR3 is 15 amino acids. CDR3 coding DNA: TGTGCCAGCAGCAACGGACAGTATAATGATTCACCCCTCCACTTT. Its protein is CASSNGQYNDSPLHF.

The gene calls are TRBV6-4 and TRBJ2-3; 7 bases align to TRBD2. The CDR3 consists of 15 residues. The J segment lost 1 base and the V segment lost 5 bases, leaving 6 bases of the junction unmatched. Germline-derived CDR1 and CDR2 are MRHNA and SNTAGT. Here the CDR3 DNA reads TGTGCCAGCAGTTATCGCCGGGGGGGCACAGATACGCAGTATTTT. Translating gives CASSYRRGGTDTQYF.